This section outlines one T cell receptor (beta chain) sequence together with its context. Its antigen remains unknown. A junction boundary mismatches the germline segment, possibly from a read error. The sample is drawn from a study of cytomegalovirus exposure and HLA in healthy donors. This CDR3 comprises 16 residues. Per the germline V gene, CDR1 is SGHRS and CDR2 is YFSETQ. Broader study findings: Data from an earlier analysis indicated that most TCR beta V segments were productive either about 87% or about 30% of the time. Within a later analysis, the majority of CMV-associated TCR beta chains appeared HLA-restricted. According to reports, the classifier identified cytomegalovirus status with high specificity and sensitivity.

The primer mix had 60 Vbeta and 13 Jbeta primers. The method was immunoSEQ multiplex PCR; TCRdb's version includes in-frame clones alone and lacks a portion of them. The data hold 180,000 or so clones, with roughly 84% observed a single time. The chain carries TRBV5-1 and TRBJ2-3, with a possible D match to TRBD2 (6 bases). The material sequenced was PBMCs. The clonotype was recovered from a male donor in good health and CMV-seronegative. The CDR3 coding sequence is TGTGCCAGCAGCACGCGGGGCGGGGAGAGCACAGATACGCAGTATTTT. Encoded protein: CASSTRGGESTDTQYF.